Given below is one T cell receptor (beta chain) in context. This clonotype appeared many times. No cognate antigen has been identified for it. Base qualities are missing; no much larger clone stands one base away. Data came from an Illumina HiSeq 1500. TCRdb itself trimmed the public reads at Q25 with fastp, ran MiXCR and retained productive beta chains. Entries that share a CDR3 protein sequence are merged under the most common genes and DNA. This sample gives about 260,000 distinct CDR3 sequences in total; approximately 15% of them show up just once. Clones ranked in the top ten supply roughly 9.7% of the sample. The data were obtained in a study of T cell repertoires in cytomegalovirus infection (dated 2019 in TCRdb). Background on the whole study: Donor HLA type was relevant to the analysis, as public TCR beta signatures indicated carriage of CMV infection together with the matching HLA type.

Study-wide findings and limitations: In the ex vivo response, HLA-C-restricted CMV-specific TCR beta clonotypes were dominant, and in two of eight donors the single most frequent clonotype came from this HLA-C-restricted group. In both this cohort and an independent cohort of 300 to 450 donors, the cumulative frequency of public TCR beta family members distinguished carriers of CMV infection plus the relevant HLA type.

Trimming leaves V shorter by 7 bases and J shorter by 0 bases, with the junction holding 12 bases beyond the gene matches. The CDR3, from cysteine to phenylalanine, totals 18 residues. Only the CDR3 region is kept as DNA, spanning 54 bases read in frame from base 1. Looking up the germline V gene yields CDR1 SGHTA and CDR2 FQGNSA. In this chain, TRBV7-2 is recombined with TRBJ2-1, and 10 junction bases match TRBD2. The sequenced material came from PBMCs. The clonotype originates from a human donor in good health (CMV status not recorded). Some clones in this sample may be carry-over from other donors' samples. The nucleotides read TGTGCCAGCACCTGGAGGCTAGCGGGAGTGAGCTCCTACAATGAGCAGTTCTTC. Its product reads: CASTWRLAGVSSYNEQFF.